Many counts were recorded for the clone carrying this T cell receptor beta chain. Antigen: not known. This specimen belongs to a study of read filtering for tumor transcriptome and immune sequencing. About the research overall: RNA-seq yielded only about 75 to 1,400 TCR reads, IR-seq about 4 to 11 million.

Germline V lookup: CDR1 SQVTM, CDR2 ANQGSEA. The CDR3 extends over 16 amino acids. The V end lost 3 bases, the J end lost 3 bases, and 21 bases lay between the germline ends. General study points: In IR-seq, single-read clonotypes were about 80% of clonotypes but approximately 3.5% of reads. Sorted CD138-negative bone marrow cells were not purified T cells.

The library was built from 400 ng RNA with molecular barcoded adaptors for alpha/delta and beta/gamma chains. A single record per CDR3 protein comes from TCRdb applying MiXCR to the reads. The sample shows tens of thousands of distinct CDR3 sequences, roughly 21% of them seen only once. The sequencing input was a population of CD138-negative cells sorted from bone marrow. This chain connects TRBV29-1 to TRBJ2-7; perhaps TRBD1 as D (6 bases). This TCR came from a donor at least 40 years old with multiple myeloma. The CDR3 DNA follows: TGCAGCGTTGACTGGGACAACGAACTTGAGTACTACGAGCAGTACTTC. Its translation is CSVDWDNELEYYEQYF.